The clone carrying this TCR beta chain was recorded many times. What it binds is unknown. The read falls 3 residues short of the CDR3 end, and the missing part is taken from the germline J gene. These data come from a study of T cell clonality in common variable immunodeficiency. Clones were read by immunoSEQ multiplex PCR, and TCRdb kept only the in-frame ones, dropping some. The specimen has approximately 44,000 clones, none found just once. Germline loops: CDR1 DFQATT, CDR2 SNEGSKA (reference sequence). V shed 2 bases, J shed 0 bases, and the junction held 5 bases outside the gene matches. This CDR3 is 16 amino acids long. Study results and caveats: CVID patient heterogeneity limited repertoire-clinical complication correlations. Authors noted CVID clonality's cause needs subpopulation repertoire sequencing. TCRbeta clonality was increased in CVID versus healthy controls. Common variable immunodeficiency TCR beta sequences reportedly had fewer deletions and N-nucleotide insertions.

The TCR comes from a person aged 18 to 75 in good health. Specimen: peripheral blood mononuclear cells. The V call is TRBV20-1, the J call TRBJ2-1; 9 bases fit TRBD2. CDR3 bases read: TGCAGTGCTAGAACGCGGGAGGGCCTCTCCTACAATGAG. Its protein is CSARTREGLSYNE. The full CDR3 protein is CSARTREGLSYNEQFF.